These 32 T cell receptor beta chains originate from one sample sequenced in a study of monozygotic twins with inflammatory bowel disease. TCRdb re-called the 5' RACE reads, yielding one record per CDR3 amino acid sequence without DNA. Its table records a few hundred thousand distinct CDR3 sequences. The sample taken for sequencing was blood. The receptors were gathered from a human donor with ulcerative colitis or Crohn's disease, or a healthy co-twin of an affected twin (not recorded which).

This sequence joins TRBV12-3 or TRBV12-4 and TRBJ2-3; TCRdb gives TRBD2 as the D gene, but with no DNA this cannot be confirmed. The length of the CDR3 is 15 residues. CDR3 sequence: CASTIRGGGTDTQYF.

V gene TRBV4-1 combines with J gene TRBJ2-3. The CDR3 totals 16 residues. CDR1 and CDR2 from the germline V gene are MGHRA and YSYEKL. The CDR3 region is CASSQDRASGRDTQYF.

CDR3 protein: CASSSGTEPYEQYF. V is TRBV7-9 and J is TRBJ2-7; TCRdb's D call, TRBD1, is unchecked because there is no DNA. Looked up from germline, CDR1 is SEHNR and CDR2 is FQNEAQ (reference sequence). The CDR3 extends over 14 amino acids.

The J gene is TRBJ2-1, the V gene TRBV5-1; with no DNA, the TCRdb D assignment of TRBD2 cannot be verified. The CDR3 runs to 16 residues. Germline loops: CDR1 SGHRS, CDR2 YFSETQ. Here the CDR3 reads CASSLLRGATDNEQFF.

The V and J genes are TRBV20-1 and TRBJ1-5; the TCRdb D gene call, TRBD1, has no DNA to confirm it. This CDR3 region has 15 residues. CDR1 is DFQATT and CDR2 is SNEGSKA in the germline V gene (reference sequence). CDR3 sequence reads: CSARDPGSRYQPQHF.

The V call is TRBV27, the J call TRBJ2-1; TCRdb selects TRBD1, and the lack of DNA leaves this call unchecked. Germline-derived CDR1 and CDR2 are MNHEY and SMNVEV (reference sequence). The CDR3 is 16 residues long. The chain's CDR3 is CASSPHPGTGRNEQFF.

The chain has TRBV5-1 and TRBJ2-3. Germline CDR1 is SGHRS and CDR2 is YFSETQ. This CDR3 region has 14 residues. CDR3 sequence: CASSLDSSSDTQYF. Filled out from reference TRBV5-1 and TRBJ2-3, the complete variable domain reads KAGVTQTPRYLIKTRGQQVTLSCSPISGHRSVSWYQQTPGQGLQFLFEYFSETQRNKGNFPGRFSGRQFSNSRSEMNVSTLELGDSALYLCASSLDSSSDTQYFGPGTRLTVL.

CDR3 protein: CSARQLAGALSSYNEQFF. The chain carries TRBV20-1 and TRBJ2-1; there is no DNA to check the TCRdb D call of TRBD2. This CDR3 has 18 amino acids. The germline V gene has CDR1 DFQATT and CDR2 SNEGSKA (reference sequence).

V gene TRBV6-1 combines with J gene TRBJ1-6; TCRdb gives TRBD1 as the D gene, but with no DNA this cannot be confirmed. This CDR3 comprises 14 residues. CDR1 is MNHNS and CDR2 is SASEGT in the germline V gene. This CDR3 reads CASSHRDSLSPLHF.

The V call is TRBV7-9, the J call TRBJ2-7; TCRdb's D gene call, TRBD1, goes unchecked for lack of DNA. CDR1 is SEHNR, CDR2 FQNEAQ, per germline (reference sequence). This CDR3 is built from 15 residues. The CDR3 region is CASSPPGQGIYEQYF.

The rearrangement uses TRBV3-1 and TRBJ2-7; as DNA is missing, the TRBD1 call by TCRdb cannot be tested. This CDR3 comprises 15 residues. The germline gives CDR1 LGHDT, CDR2 YNNKEL (reference sequence). This CDR3 is CASSQVRTGPREQYF.

The genes are TRBV11-2 and TRBJ2-5; lacking DNA, the TRBD2 call made by TCRdb goes unchecked. This CDR3 spans 13 amino acids. Germline V gene data show CDR1 as SGHAT and CDR2 as FQNNGV. CDR3: CASSSLSESTQYF. Full variable domain (outside the CDR3, taken from reference TRBV11-2 and TRBJ2-5): EAGVAQSPRYKIIEKRQSVAFWCNPISGHATLYWYQQILGQGPKLLIQFQNNGVVDDSQLPKDRFSAERLKGVDSTLKIQPAKLEDSAVYLCASSSLSESTQYFGPGTRLLVL.

The rearrangement links TRBV7-2 to TRBJ2-3; TCRdb proposes TRBD2, but this gene call is untestable without DNA. The CDR3 is made up of 17 amino acids. Germline lookup yields CDR1 SGHTA and CDR2 FQGNSA. CDR3 region: CASSSPTGTSGRNTQYF.

The chain has TRBV7-2 and TRBJ2-7; the TCRdb D gene call, TRBD1, has no DNA to confirm it. The CDR3 runs to 15 residues. Germline-derived CDR1 and CDR2 are SGHTA and FQGNSA. CDR3 residues: CASSPQGAGSYEQYF.

The J gene is TRBJ2-7, the V gene TRBV20-1; absent DNA, TCRdb's TRBD1 call cannot be checked. Germline values: CDR1 DFQATT, CDR2 SNEGSKA (reference sequence). The CDR3 contains 13 residues. The chain's CDR3 is CSAISGAPYEQYF.

The V call is TRBV28, the J call TRBJ2-4; TCRdb names TRBD1, which stays unverified in the absence of DNA. This CDR3 has 18 residues. Looked up from germline, CDR1 is MDHEN and CDR2 is SYDVKM. This chain's CDR3 is CASSFPVRDTLAKNIQYF.

The genes are TRBV5-1 and TRBJ1-2. This CDR3 contains 15 residues. Germline lookup yields CDR1 SGHRS and CDR2 YFSETQ. CDR3 amino acids: CASREASSANYGYTF.

The rearrangement links TRBV20-1 to TRBJ2-7; the TRBD2 assignment by TCRdb is unverifiable without DNA. There are 13 residues in the CDR3. The germline V gene has CDR1 DFQATT and CDR2 SNEGSKA (reference sequence). This CDR3 reads CSVYREGPYEQYF.

The V call is TRBV6-2 or TRBV6-3, the J call TRBJ2-3; checking the TCRdb D call of TRBD2 is not possible without DNA. The CDR3 extends over 16 amino acids. Germline CDR1 MNHEY, CDR2 SVGEGT. The chain's CDR3 is CASSPLAGGSTDTQYF.

The V call is TRBV5-6, the J call TRBJ2-2; TCRdb's assignment of TRBD1 cannot be checked, as there is no DNA. The germline CDR1 and CDR2 sequences are SGHDT and YYEEEE. CDR3 length: 18 residues. The CDR3 here is CASSLAGTGWSYTGELFF.

The V and J genes are TRBV6-5 and TRBJ1-3. CDR3 length: 15 amino acids. From germline, CDR1 is MNHEY and CDR2 SVGAGI. The CDR3 loop is CASSYEGSYGNTIYF.

CDR3 in amino acids: CASSLQVNNEQFF. V and J are TRBV5-1 and TRBJ2-1. Per germline, CDR1 SGHRS and CDR2 YFSETQ. The CDR3 is made up of 13 amino acids.

This chain joins TRBV7-2 and TRBJ1-3; TCRdb's D gene call, TRBD1, goes unchecked for lack of DNA. The CDR3 totals 16 residues. Germline lookup yields CDR1 SGHTA and CDR2 FQGNSA. This CDR3 reads CASSQRTGLIGNTIYF.

The chain is built from TRBV6-2 or TRBV6-3 and TRBJ1-1; TCRdb returns TRBD1, unconfirmable since there is no DNA. The CDR3 has 15 amino acids. Germline V gene sequence: CDR1 MNHEY, CDR2 SVGEGT. This CDR3 reads CVSRRQGSSNTEAFF.

This chain joins TRBV7-3 and TRBJ2-1. The CDR3 spans 12 residues. Germline V gene lookup returns CDR1 SGHTA and CDR2 FQGTGA. This chain's CDR3 is CASSFPFSEQFF.

This chain links TRBV11-1 with TRBJ1-2; TCRdb's D call of TRBD1 is untestable without DNA. CDR1 and CDR2 (germline): SGHAT, FQDESV (reference sequence). The CDR3 covers 14 residues. The CDR3 reads CASSQGHGRDGYTF.

This chain links TRBV20-1 with TRBJ1-4; as DNA is missing, the TRBD1 call by TCRdb cannot be tested. The CDR3 sequence is 13 residues long. Per the germline V gene, CDR1 is DFQATT and CDR2 is SNEGSKA (reference sequence). The chain's CDR3 is CSATGQGVGKLFF.

The CDR3 is CASSSGLIGLPYNEQFF. The V call is TRBV6-1, the J call TRBJ2-1; the D call of TRBD2 rests on TCRdb alone, since no DNA is present to check it. The germline V gene has CDR1 MNHNS and CDR2 SASEGT. The CDR3 covers 17 residues.

V is TRBV6-1 and J is TRBJ2-7; with no DNA, the TCRdb D assignment of TRBD1 cannot be verified. The length of the CDR3 is 13 residues. Germline V gene lookup returns CDR1 MNHNS and CDR2 SASEGT. The CDR3 here is CASKDRGGSEQYF.

V gene TRBV2 combines with J gene TRBJ2-6. Germline CDR1 and CDR2: SNHLY and FYNNEI. The length of the CDR3 is 15 residues. The CDR3 loop reads CASSEQSSGANVLTF.

CDR3: CASSVALGQGVNGELFF. V is TRBV9 and J is TRBJ2-2; the D call of TRBD1 rests on TCRdb alone, since no DNA is present to check it. CDR3 length: 17 residues. Germline-derived CDR1 and CDR2 are SGDLS and YYNGEE.

This sequence joins TRBV5-4 and TRBJ2-7; with no DNA, the TCRdb D assignment of TRBD1 cannot be verified. CDR1 is SGHNT and CDR2 is YYREEE in the germline V gene (reference sequence). CDR3 length equals 14 residues. The CDR3 region is CASSLVDSTYEQYF.